This TCR beta chain was retrieved from a study of T cell clonality in common variable immunodeficiency. This clone has ten or more counts. Coverage ceases 3 residues before the CDR3 finishes, and the germline J gene fills in the end. V lost 0 bases to trimming and J lost 9 bases, with 10 bases between them. This CDR3 region has 14 residues. Germline V gene sequence: CDR1 SGHRS, CDR2 YFSETQ. Generated by immunoSEQ multiplex PCR, the TCRdb table keeps only in-frame clones and is missing some. Observed in the sample are under 40,000 clones, none of them singletons. The sample consisted of peripheral blood mononuclear cells. The V call is TRBV5-1, the J call TRBJ1-6, with D possibly matching TRBD1 (6 bases). The receptor comes from a person aged 18-70 years in good health. This chain's CDR3 is CASSLDREGSPLHF. CDR3 DNA (partial): TGCGCCAGCAGCTTGGACAGGGAGGGTTCACCC.